What follows is one TCR beta chain and its context. The antigen is unknown. The data stem from a study of shared clonotypes between healthy human individuals. General observations from the study: Blood was the only sampled material, and tissue repertoires likely differ. The donor pool, a small one, limited the genetic and exposure-history diversity represented.

This CDR3 has 15 residues. Per the germline V gene, CDR1 is SNHLY and CDR2 is FYNNEI. The J segment lost 3 bases and the V segment lost 7 bases, leaving 8 bases of the junction unmatched. Naive CD8 cells comprised CD45RO-negative, CCR7-positively selected cells, excluding terminally differentiated effector memory CD45RA+ cells. The assay was run at deep level. Repertoires were generated with immunoSEQ multiplex PCR, while TCRdb's copy carries only in-frame clones and drops some. The sample lists around 1,900,000 clones; just over 90% were seen once. This rearrangement joins TRBV2 to TRBJ1-1; 10 bases are a match to TRBD1. The source is a man aged 18 to 30 in good health. Some clones in this sample may be carry-over from other donors' samples. Sequenced input: naive CD8+ T cells from PBMCs. The CDR3 protein is CASTLWTGGDTEAFF. CDR3 sequence (DNA): TGTGCCAGCACCCTATGGACAGGGGGGGACACTGAAGCTTTCTTT.